One and the same sample provided the 6 T cell receptor beta chains below, sequenced in a study of OX40 agonist ivuxolimab in advanced cancers. Profiling relied on immunoSEQ multiplex PCR, and the TCRdb table lists in-frame clones only, not all of them. The table includes 85,000 to 100,000 clones, approximately 85% detected once. Source: CD4+ or CD8+ T cells sorted from blood, taken in a trial of the OX40 agonist ivuxolimab. The receptor set was obtained from an adult with an advanced solid tumor such as melanoma, head and neck, liver or kidney cancer.

This chain connects TRBV4-3 to TRBJ2-1; D uncertain. Trimming took off 1 base at V and 9 bases at J, with 7 bases between the two ends. The CDR3 totals 12 residues. Germline V gene lookup returns CDR1 LGHNA and CDR2 YSLEER. DNA for the CDR3: TGCGCCAGCAGCCAAGGACTCCTTGAGCAGTTCTTC. Its protein product is CASSQGLLEQFF.

This clone was counted a single time. The chain combines TRBV7-2 with TRBJ2-2, with TRBD2 matching 12 bases. Germline V gives CDR1 SGHTA, CDR2 FQGNSA. The CDR3 contains 17 residues. The V gene end was trimmed by 3 bases and the J gene end by 2 bases; junction bases not matched to a gene: 4. CDR3 residues: CASSLVGLAGNTGELFF. The CDR3 nucleotides are TGTGCCAGCAGCTTGGTTGGACTAGCGGGAAACACCGGGGAGCTGTTTTTT.

The chain employs TRBV7-9 and TRBJ1-5; D might be TRBD1 (5 bases). This CDR3 has 14 amino acids. The V end lost 5 bases, the J end lost 0 bases, and 8 bases lay between the germline ends. Germline V gene sequence: CDR1 SEHNR, CDR2 FQNEAQ (reference sequence). This chain's CDR3 is CASSDSNSNQPQHF. Written as DNA, the CDR3 is TGTGCCAGCAGCGACAGTAATAGCAATCAGCCCCAGCATTTT.

This clone was detected a few times. The chain carries TRBV5-1 and TRBJ2-7, with TRBD1 identical over 8 bases. The trim removed 0 bases at V and 6 bases at J, leaving 14 bases unmatched. Per germline, CDR1 SGHRS and CDR2 YFSETQ. This CDR3 contains 17 residues. CDR3 amino acids: CASSLDRQGLRGTEQYF. CDR3 nucleotides: TGCGCCAGCAGCTTGGATCGACAGGGGCTGCGGGGCACCGAGCAGTACTTC.

The V and J genes are TRBV27 and TRBJ1-5; D call uncertain. The germline gives CDR1 MNHEY, CDR2 SMNVEV (reference sequence). Trimming removed 6 bases from V and 0 bases from J, with 18 bases in between. This CDR3 comprises 17 residues. The CDR3 coding sequence is TGTGCCAGCAGACGTACCTCGGACCAACATAGCAATCAGCCCCAGCATTTT. It yields the protein CASRRTSDQHSNQPQHF.

The genes are TRBV5-1 and TRBJ1-4; no clear D gene. There are 15 residues in the CDR3. V lost 4 bases to trimming and J lost 6 bases, with 16 bases between them. The germline gives CDR1 SGHRS, CDR2 YFSETQ. DNA for the CDR3: TGCGCCAGCAGCATAACCACCCGGCGGGATGAAAAACTGTTTTTT. Translating gives CASSITTRRDEKLFF.